This T cell receptor beta chain was recorded in a study of T cells in Graves' hyperthyroidism and ophthalmopathy. This clonotype has ten or more counts. TCR beta CDR3 sequences were amplified from RNA transcripts. HTBI primers were employed in a first-round RT-PCR of the TCR CDR3. TCRdb ran MiXCR on the multiplex PCR reads and lists one entry per CDR3 protein. The sample yields under 650,000 distinct CDR3 sequences, about 16% seen once. Newly diagnosed hyperthyroidism patients aged 18 to 65 years had disease lasting under 2 months. Germline loops: CDR1 DFQATT, CDR2 SNEGSKA (reference sequence). The V end was cut by 0 bases, the J end by 4 bases, with 4 bases between. The CDR3 extends over 12 amino acids.

The chain uses TRBV20-1 and TRBJ2-1; D not certain. The sample consisted of blood. The origin of this receptor is a woman in her thirties with Graves' hyperthyroidism. The DNA for the CDR3 is TGCAGTGCTAGAGACACTTACAATGAGCAGTTCTTC. Protein product: CSARDTYNEQFF.